Following are 5 T cell receptor beta chains from one sample sequenced in a study of blood T cell repertoires in COVID-19. Data came from immunoSEQ multiplex PCR; TCRdb stores just in-frame clones and leaves some out. Among 400,000 to 500,000 clones, about 88% were seen once, and the ten largest hold about 1.4%. The material sequenced was PBMCs or T cells enriched from blood (not recorded which). The receptors shown here come from a woman in her late teens or twenties who had been exposed to COVID-19.

The chain recombines TRBV28 with TRBJ1-2, with 7 bases lining up with TRBD1. The CDR3 length is 11 residues. V shed 8 bases, J shed 8 bases, and the junction held 5 bases outside the gene matches. Germline CDR1 MDHEN, CDR2 SYDVKM. CDR3 DNA sequence: TGTGCCAGCCGGGACAGTAGCGGCTACACCTTC. This gives the protein CASRDSSGYTF.

The rearrangement uses TRBV18 and TRBJ2-7; 9 bases fit TRBD2. The CDR3 extends over 15 amino acids. J gave up 5 bases and V 4 bases, and 9 bases lay outside the gene matches. Germline CDR1 and CDR2: KGHSH and LQKENI. The CDR3 DNA follows: TGTGCCAGCTCACAGCTGGGTAGCGGGAGCCACGAGCAGTACTTC. The encoded protein is CASSQLGSGSHEQYF.

The chain couples TRBV7-2 to TRBJ1-1; weak D call: TRBD1 (5 bases). Per germline, CDR1 SGHTA and CDR2 FQGNSA. The V and J ends lost 7 bases and 1 base respectively, with 10 bases between them. This CDR3 is built from 13 residues. The CDR3 DNA reads as TGTGCCAGCAAGCAGGGCCAGAACACTGAAGCTTTCTTT. Amino acid sequence: CASKQGQNTEAFF.

The chain combines TRBV19 with TRBJ1-5; TRBD1 aligns across 9 bases. This CDR3 comprises 16 residues. Germline V gene sequence: CDR1 LNHDA, CDR2 SQIVND (reference sequence). The trim removed 6 bases at V and 3 bases at J, leaving 9 bases unmatched. DNA for the CDR3: TGTGCCAGTAGGAATGGACAGGGGCAAAACAATCAGCCCCAGCATTTT. It is translated as CASRNGQGQNNQPQHF.

The chain has TRBV14 and TRBJ1-2, with D tentatively TRBD1 (6 bases). Looked up from germline, CDR1 is SGHDN and CDR2 is FVKESK. The CDR3 has 17 amino acids. Trimming pared 4 bases from V and 7 bases from J, leaving 25 bases between. This CDR3 is CASSPLGGGPVFSGYTF. CDR3 nucleotide sequence: TGTGCCAGCAGCCCCCTAGGCGGGGGGCCGGTATTTAGTGGCTACACCTTC.